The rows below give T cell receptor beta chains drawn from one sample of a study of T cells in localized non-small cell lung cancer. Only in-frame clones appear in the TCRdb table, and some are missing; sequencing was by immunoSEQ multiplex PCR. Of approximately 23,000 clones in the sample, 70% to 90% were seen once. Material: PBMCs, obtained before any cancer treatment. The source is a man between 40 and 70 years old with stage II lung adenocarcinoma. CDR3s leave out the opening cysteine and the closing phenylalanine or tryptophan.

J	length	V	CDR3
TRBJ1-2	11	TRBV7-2	ASSLGRERGYT
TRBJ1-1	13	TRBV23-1	AISQGALSNSEAF
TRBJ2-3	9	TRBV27	ASRVEDTQY
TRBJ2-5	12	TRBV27	ASSPSGFMETQY
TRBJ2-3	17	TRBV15	ATSSAMNRDRGRRDTQY
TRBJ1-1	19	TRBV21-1	ASSKKYPPLGKGDQDTEAF
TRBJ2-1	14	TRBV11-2	ASSPIGGRIYNEQF
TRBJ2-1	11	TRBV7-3	ASSPGGNNEQF
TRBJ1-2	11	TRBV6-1	ASSPQGVGGYT
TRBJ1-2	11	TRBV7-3	ASSHRQADGYT
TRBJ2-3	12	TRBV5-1	ASSLGQSQDTQY
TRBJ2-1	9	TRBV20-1	SARGGLEQF
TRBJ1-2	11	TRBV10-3	ASRQGLVGGYT
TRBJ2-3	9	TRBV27	ASSRVDTQY
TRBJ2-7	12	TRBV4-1	ASSSRAGGYEQY
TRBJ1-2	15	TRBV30	AWSVRIRDGGIRGYT
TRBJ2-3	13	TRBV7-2	ASSFLSLPTDTQY
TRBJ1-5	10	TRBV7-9	ALRRGGQPQH
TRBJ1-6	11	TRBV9	ASSVGGLPPLH
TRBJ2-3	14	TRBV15	ATSRPGTSHTDTQY
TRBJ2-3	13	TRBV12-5	ASGLSGLGSETQY
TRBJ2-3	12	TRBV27	ASRASRSTDTQY
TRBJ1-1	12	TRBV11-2	ASSWTVLNTEAF
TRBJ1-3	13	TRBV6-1	ASKGGGGGGNTIY
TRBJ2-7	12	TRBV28	ASNSERGTYEQY
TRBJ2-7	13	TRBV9	ASSVGGASSYEQY
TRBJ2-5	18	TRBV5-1	ASSWTRGGGDPVPTGAQY
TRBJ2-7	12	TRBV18	ASSPGEGAYEQY
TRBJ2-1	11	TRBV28	ASIKPGTLEQF
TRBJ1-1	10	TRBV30	AWRRALTEAF
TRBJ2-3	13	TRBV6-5	ASSYVAGHTDTQY
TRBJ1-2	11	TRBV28	ASRFSGGAGYT
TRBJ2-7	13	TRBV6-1	ASSLRQDSSYEQY
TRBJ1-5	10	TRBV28	ASSSQNQPQH
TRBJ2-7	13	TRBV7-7	ASSLGQGKSGEQY
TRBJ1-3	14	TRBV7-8	ASSLGSGSSGNTIY
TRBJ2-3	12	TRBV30	AWSVLANTDTQY
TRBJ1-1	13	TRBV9	ASSESTGSGTEAF
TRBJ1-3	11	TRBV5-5	ASSGTSGNTIY
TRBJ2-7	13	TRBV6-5	ASSKDNTGSTEQY
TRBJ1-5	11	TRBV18	ASSRDSSHPQH
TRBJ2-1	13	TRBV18	ASSPLLAGTNEQF
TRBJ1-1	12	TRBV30	AWSFGQGWTEAF
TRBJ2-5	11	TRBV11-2	ASSLWGGETQY
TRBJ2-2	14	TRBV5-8	ASSPQDRGRTGELF
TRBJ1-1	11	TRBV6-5	ASSDRDNTEAF
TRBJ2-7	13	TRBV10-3	AISPSTGTYEGQY